Sequencing of this T cell receptor beta chain was carried out in a study of early T cells in non-severe SARS-CoV-2 infection. Study-wide points: Matching with VDJdb favored anti-spike CD8 responses (missing private and CD4 specificities).

In TCRdb, the 5' RACE reads were re-called with MiXCR into one record per CDR3 protein. The sample lists 60,000 to 70,000 distinct CDR3 sequences; over 4.5% were seen once. V was shortened by 0 bases and J by 8 bases, with 7 bases between the two germline ends. Looked up from germline, CDR1 is SQVTM and CDR2 is ANQGSEA. There are 11 residues in the CDR3. This clonotype was counted only a few times. Its specificity is not known. The sample was whole blood, taken at baseline. This TCR was recovered from an adult who was a healthcare worker with PCR-confirmed SARS-CoV-2 infection or an uninfected control (not recorded which). The V gene is TRBV29-1, the J gene TRBJ1-2; no definite D call. The CDR3 spells CSVEDAGGYTF. As DNA, the CDR3 is TGCAGCGTTGAAGATGCGGGGGGCTACACCTTC.